This T cell receptor beta chain stems from a study of blood T cell repertoires in COVID-19 (dated by TCRdb to 2020 to 2021). About the study as a whole: Collaborator samples came from the United States, Italy and Spain and covered acute and convalescent phases of COVID-19. The material from the prospective study consisted of cDNA or gDNA derived from T cells, B-cell-depleted T cells, or PBMCs. Where HLA class I and class II types were available, the types were taken from metadata supplied by the sample provider, not from assay-based typing. Samples were obtained from the ongoing ImmuneRACE study (first 160 participants) and from some 1,200 subjects provided by 6 global collaborators. A de-identified subject ID, COVID-19 status, age in years and sex were almost always included in the sample metadata. Subjects who had been exposed to COVID-19, were actively infected with it, or had recovered from it provided the deeply sampled blood TCRbeta repertoires that made up the dataset. The repertoires were released in a freely available public database meant as a resource for research on the immune response to SARS-CoV-2. The full study reports these points: The amount of clinical and demographic metadata varied by source and participant and was provided uncurated.

About this clone: Its antigen target is currently unknown. Per-base quality was not reported, and no clone a single base away is much larger than it.

The immunoSEQ Assay, a bias-controlled multiplex PCR, was used to amplify TCRbeta CDR3 regions from genomic DNA. Under the source paper's analysis protocol: The number of nucleated cells in each sample was estimated from the amplification of reference gene primers within the assay. Sequence reads were collapsed and filtered to measure the absolute abundance of every unique TCRbeta CDR3 rearrangement. Productive Simpson clonality was computed per sample as the square root of Simpson's diversity index over productive rearrangements. Held by TCRdb, this immuneACCESS table contains in-frame sequences only and omits some clones. Under half of the omission traces to an unresolved V gene where checked; the cause of the rest is unknown. V, J and clone size derive from that table, while D and trimming were established from the DNA sequence. Within this sample are some 200,000 clones, with 80% to 90% of them counted one time only. The leading ten clones occupy roughly a tenth of the sample.

The CDR3 holds 20 amino acids from the cysteine to the phenylalanine. Only the CDR3 DNA is retained, 60 bases long and in frame from the first base. CDR1 and CDR2 were assigned from the germline V gene as KGHDR and SFDVKD. V loses 0 bases at its end and J loses 6 bases; junction bases beyond the gene matches: 17. Whole blood was collected in K2EDTA tubes by collaborating institutions according to the institutions' own protocols. Collaborator samples were shipped for TCRbeta analysis as frozen whole blood, isolated PBMCs, or DNA extracted from either sample type. This chain is built from TRBV24-1 and TRBJ2-3; the junction holds 10 bases that match TRBD2. The sequenced sample consisted of peripheral blood. The clonotype comes from a woman of 80 years or more with acute or convalescent COVID-19. The DNA sequence is given as TGTGCCACCAGTGATTTGCAATGGGGCGCAGCGGGGGGGCAATGGGATACGCAGTATTTT. Its protein reads: CATSDLQWGAAGGQWDTQYF.